A selection of T cell receptor beta chains follows, all from one sample in a study of T cell responses to AZD1222 COVID-19 vaccine. Clones were read by immunoSEQ multiplex PCR, and TCRdb kept only the in-frame ones, dropping some. The data contain about 190,000 clones, 87% of them singletons. This material consisted of peripheral blood, taken on day 0 of MenACWY control vaccination. The receptors here all came from an adult in good health. CDR3s include the opening cysteine and the closing phenylalanine or tryptophan. Fields, in order: V gene, J gene, CDR3 protein.

TRBV30	TRBJ2-7	CAWSPGNEQYF
TRBV30	TRBJ1-1	CAWMDGLLNTEAFF
TRBV25-1	TRBJ2-6	CASSGQGLFGANVLTF
TRBV7-9	TRBJ2-1	CASSFREAYNEQFF
TRBV21-1	TRBJ2-7	CASSKVPGPF
TRBV19	TRBJ1-6	CASSPGVGQYSPLHF
TRBV28	TRBJ1-3	CASSLWELGSSGNTIYF
TRBV27	TRBJ1-4	CASSPTAPQFNEKLFF
TRBV6-7	TRBJ2-7	CASSCLQYYEQYF
TRBV30	TRBJ1-4	CAWRYPRRGHEKLFF
TRBV7-9	TRBJ2-2	CASNMEGRNAGELFF
TRBV4-2	TRBJ1-2	CASSQGQGEGYGYTF
TRBV27	TRBJ2-7	CASSRFGSEIYEQYF
TRBV7-8	TRBJ2-7	CASSIARAYEQYF
TRBV18	TRBJ1-2	CASSLEGQEANYGYTF
TRBV19	TRBJ2-7	CASSAEHRAEPHYEQYF
TRBV7-2	TRBJ2-7	CASSLDISGSPYF
TRBV7-5	TRBJ1-1	CVRSPLYPGGGRETEAFF
TRBV27	TRBJ1-3	CASSLSYQGATGNTIYF
TRBV28	TRBJ1-3	CASSPESSGNTIYF
TRBV28	TRBJ2-7	CASSFPQGFTYEQYF
TRBV3-1/TRBV3-2	TRBJ1-2	CASSQTQNYYGYTF
TRBV7-9	TRBJ1-4	CASSPTGNEKLFF
TRBV12-3/TRBV12-4	TRBJ1-6	CASSLNWGSPLHF
TRBV5-6	TRBJ2-1	CASSARRLAVHNEQFF
TRBV7-8	TRBJ1-5	CASSLNREGQPQHF
TRBV3-1/TRBV3-2	TRBJ2-1	CASSVSLDSNEQFF
TRBV12-3/TRBV12-4	TRBJ2-7	CASSLGLKQYF
TRBV29-1	TRBJ1-1	CSAGTGEGTEAFF
TRBV7-8	TRBJ1-2	CASSATQGLGGYGYTF
TRBV28	TRBJ2-3	CASSPPTQGAPLGGQYF
TRBV7-3	TRBJ1-1	CASSETGGNTEAFF
TRBV18	TRBJ2-2	CASSPPASGNTGELFF
TRBV27	TRBJ1-3	CASSRGGTGNTIYF
TRBV28	TRBJ1-3	CASSFAGRTRNTIYF
TRBV6-5	TRBJ1-2	CASILDDRVYYGYTF
TRBV11-2	TRBJ2-5	CASSPRTGSETQYF
TRBV5-4	TRBJ1-5	CASSLPGGRQPQHF
TRBV6-1	TRBJ1-6	CASSDRDNSPLHF
TRBV6-4	TRBJ2-1	CASYGRGADNEQFF
TRBV27	TRBJ1-4	CASSLNRATNEKLFF
TRBV5-1	TRBJ2-3	CASPTQASNTDTQYF
TRBV7-3	TRBJ1-1	CASSRQMNTEAFF
TRBV4-1	TRBJ2-7	CASSQGPRYEQYF